This is a list of T cell receptor beta chains from one sample in a study of T cells after yellow fever vaccination. TCRdb reanalysed the 5' RACE reads using MiXCR and keeps one entry per CDR3 protein. Of 250,000 to 350,000 distinct CDR3 sequences listed, 4% to 5.5% were seen once; the top ten hold roughly a fifth. Material: PBMCs, obtained 15 days after the yellow fever booster vaccination. The receptor source for this set is a man younger than 35 who received the YFV17D yellow fever vaccine. The CDR3 runs from the conserved cysteine through the conserved F or W. The D gene is left open where the match is weak. Where a row states a size, it is once, few, many or the class of an expanded clone; other rows omit it.

TRBV7-9	many	.	TRBJ1-2	TGTGCCAGCAACGTCGGGGGCTATGGCTACACCTTC	CASNVGGYGYTF
TRBV10-1	few	.	TRBJ2-1	TGCGCCAGCAGTGGCCGGGCAGCCAACGGTGAGCAGTTCTTC	CASSGRAANGEQFF
TRBV20-1	few	.	TRBJ1-5	TGCAGTGCTAAGTCAAGGAGCAATCAGCCCCAGCATTTT	CSAKSRSNQPQHF
TRBV7-9	many	.	TRBJ1-1	TGTGCCAGCAGCCTACTGGGAAGGAACACTGAAGCTTTCTTT	CASSLLGRNTEAFF
TRBV5-1	many	.	TRBJ2-7	TGCGCCAGCAGCTTGAGACAGGAGACCTACGAGCAGTACTTC	CASSLRQETYEQYF
TRBV7-2	many	.	TRBJ2-3	TGTGCCAGCAGCTTAGCGGGGGGGCGTACAGATACGCAGTATTTT	CASSLAGGRTDTQYF
TRBV5-1	few	.	TRBJ1-5	TGCGCCAGCAGCACGACCGGGACACCGAATCAGCCCCAGCATTTT	CASSTTGTPNQPQHF
TRBV2	few	.	TRBJ1-2	TGTGCCAGCAGTGAAGAATTGACAGTTGGCTACACCTTC	CASSEELTVGYTF
TRBV7-9	many	TRBD2	TRBJ2-1	TGTGCCAGCAGCTCCGGACTAGCGGGGCTCTCCTACAATGAGCAGTTCTTC	CASSSGLAGLSYNEQFF
TRBV7-2	.	TRBD1	TRBJ1-6	TGTGCCAGCAGCAGCGGGACAGGGGTTGCAAGCTCCTATAATTCACCCCTCCACTTT	CASSSGTGVASSYNSPLHF
TRBV4-1	many	TRBD2	TRBJ2-7	TGCGCCAGCAGCCAGACCTACGGGGGGTCCGAGCAGTACTTC	CASSQTYGGSEQYF
TRBV3-1	.	TRBD2	TRBJ2-5	TGTGCCAGCAGTTTGTGGACTAGCGGGGGGGCCGGGGAGACCCAGTACTTC	CASSLWTSGGAGETQYF
TRBV14	.	.	TRBJ1-1	TGTGCCAGCAGCCCCTATGGAGGCTTGAACACTGAAGCTTTCTTT	CASSPYGGLNTEAFF
TRBV30	many	.	TRBJ1-1	TGTGCCTGGGAGGCCATGAGCGCTGAAGCTTTCTTT	CAWEAMSAEAFF
TRBV5-6	few	.	TRBJ1-1	TGTGCCAGCAGCTTGGTCCAAGCAGGCGCTGAAGCTTTCTTT	CASSLVQAGAEAFF
TRBV19	.	TRBD1	TRBJ2-1	TGTGCCAGTAGCATATCGCGGGACAGGGGTGAGCAGTTCTTC	CASSISRDRGEQFF
TRBV12-3/TRBV12-4	many	.	TRBJ2-1	TGTGCCAGCAGTTTAGAACCCAATGAGCAGTTCTTC	CASSLEPNEQFF
TRBV5-1	many	.	TRBJ2-7	TGCGCCAGCAGCCCTCAGACCGGGCCCCAGGAGAAGTACTTC	CASSPQTGPQEKYF
TRBV6-2/TRBV6-3	many	.	TRBJ2-3	TGTGCCAGCAGCACGATGGGGCACACCACAGATACGCAGTATTTT	CASSTMGHTTDTQYF
TRBV7-2	many	TRBD2	TRBJ2-5	TGTGCCAGCAGCCCCTCCCAGACTAGCGGGGACAAAGAGACCCAGTACTTC	CASSPSQTSGDKETQYF
TRBV7-8	many	.	TRBJ2-7	TGTGCCAGCAGCCAGCGATCCGGGGATTCCTACGAGCAGTACTTC	CASSQRSGDSYEQYF
TRBV2	.	.	TRBJ1-6	TGTGCCAGCAGTGAAGTAGGGGATAATTCACCCCTCCACTTT	CASSEVGDNSPLHF
TRBV4-1	many	.	TRBJ2-6	TGCGCCAGCAGCCAAGTCCCTTGGGCGGGCTCTGGGGCCAACGTCCTGACTTTC	CASSQVPWAGSGANVLTF
TRBV10-3	.	.	TRBJ2-6	TGTGCCATCAGCCCCGGACCGAGCTCTGGGGCCAACGTCCTGACTTTC	CAISPGPSSGANVLTF
TRBV6-2/TRBV6-3	few	TRBD1	TRBJ1-5	TGTGCCAGCACCCCGGACAGGGGAGGCAATCAGCCCCAGCATTTT	CASTPDRGGNQPQHF
TRBV20-1	many	.	TRBJ2-7	TGCAGTGCTAGAGATCGGCGGGGGCACTCCTACGAGCAGTACTTC	CSARDRRGHSYEQYF
TRBV6-5	many	TRBD1	TRBJ2-2	TGTGCCAGCAGTTCTCCAGGGGGTAGGAGCACCGGGGAGCTGTTTTTT	CASSSPGGRSTGELFF
TRBV6-5	many	.	TRBJ1-2	TGTGCCACCTACCTCATAGGCTACACCTTC	CATYLIGYTF
TRBV6-2/TRBV6-3	many	.	TRBJ2-3	TGTGCCAGCAGTTTTGGTGGCACGCAGTATTTT	CASSFGGTQYF
TRBV7-6	many	.	TRBJ1-3	TGTGCCAGCAGCTTACTTCTACAGGGCTCTGGAAACACCATATATTTT	CASSLLLQGSGNTIYF
TRBV20-1	many	.	TRBJ2-3	TGCAGTGCTAAGAGACAGGTTAGCACAGATACGCAGTATTTT	CSAKRQVSTDTQYF
TRBV5-1	.	TRBD1	TRBJ2-6	TGCGCCAGCAGCTCCCCCGGGACAGGAGGGGGTGGGGCCAACGTCCTGACTTTC	CASSSPGTGGGGANVLTF
TRBV4-2	many	TRBD1	TRBJ1-4	TGTGCCAGCAGCCAAGCACAGGGGGCTGCAACTAATGAAAAACTGTTTTTT	CASSQAQGAATNEKLFF
TRBV7-7	.	.	TRBJ2-1	TGTGCTAGCAGCCCGAAATTGGTAGCCGACCACTCGTACAATGAGCAGTTCTTC	CASSPKLVADHSYNEQFF
TRBV6-6	many	.	TRBJ1-2	TGTGCCAGCAGTTACTCCGGATCGTCCGGTTATGGCTACACCTTC	CASSYSGSSGYGYTF
TRBV28	many	.	TRBJ1-5	TGTGCCCCCACCGGCCGCAATCAGCCCCAGCATTTT	CAPTGRNQPQHF
TRBV6-5	many	.	TRBJ2-5	TGTGCCAGCAGCCGGTTCTCCGGGTATCAAGAGACCCAGTACTTC	CASSRFSGYQETQYF
TRBV12-3/TRBV12-4	many	TRBD2	TRBJ2-5	TGTGCCAGCAGTTCGGAAAGACTAGCGGGGGAAGAGACCCAGTACTTC	CASSSERLAGEETQYF
TRBV7-9	many	.	TRBJ2-1	TGTGCCAGCAGCCCCTCGGACAATGAGCAGTTCTTC	CASSPSDNEQFF
TRBV18	many	.	TRBJ2-3	TGTGCCAGCTCACCGTCCTTACAGGTGCCTAGCACAGATACGCAGTATTTT	CASSPSLQVPSTDTQYF
TRBV4-2	.	.	TRBJ2-3	TGTGCCAGCAGCCAAACTCGGACGGAGGGTTATACGCAGTATTTT	CASSQTRTEGYTQYF
TRBV7-2	many	TRBD1	TRBJ1-5	TGTGCCAGCAGCTTGACAGGGCTTTCTAATCAGCCCCAGCATTTT	CASSLTGLSNQPQHF
TRBV7-2	few	.	TRBJ1-1	TGTGCCAGCAGCTTAGCATTTGGAGAAGCTTTCTTT	CASSLAFGEAFF
TRBV18	few	.	TRBJ1-5	TGTGCCAGCTCCCCGGCGGCGATACATCAGCCCCAGCATTTT	CASSPAAIHQPQHF
TRBV7-9	many	.	TRBJ2-7	TGTGCCAGCAGCCGAGGATCGGGGTTCTACGAGCAGTACTTC	CASSRGSGFYEQYF
TRBV5-1	few	.	TRBJ2-1	TGCGCCAGCAGCTGGGGAGCAGGGGCCTCCTACAATGAGCAGTTCTTC	CASSWGAGASYNEQFF